The source of this T cell receptor (beta chain) is a study of cytomegalovirus exposure and HLA in healthy donors. The donors gave bone marrow, and they were healthy. This CDR3 spans 18 amino acids. 13 Jbeta primers and 60 Vbeta primers were used for the PCR. Produced via immunoSEQ multiplex PCR; TCRdb's table is partial and in-frame only. This repertoire includes about 130,000 clones. This receptor was identified in a man in his thirties or forties in good health and CMV-seronegative. Sequencing was done on a sample of PBMCs. The chain employs TRBV21-1 and TRBJ2-7; TRBD2 is the table's D call and was not checked against the DNA. TRBV21-1 has pseudogene status. The chain's CDR3 is CASSTGLAGSPQLYEQYF. The CDR3 nucleotides are TGTGCCAGCAGCACGGGACTAGCGGGTAGTCCTCAACTATACGAGCAGTACTTC.